What follows are 31 T cell receptor beta chains derived from one specimen sequenced in a study of blood T cell repertoires in COVID-19. Profiling relied on immunoSEQ multiplex PCR, and the TCRdb table lists in-frame clones only, not all of them. In the table there are hundreds of thousands of clones, around 81% of which are singletons. Sequenced: peripheral blood. The receptors shown here come from a woman older than 75 with COVID-19, enrolled during active disease.

The chain combines TRBV6-5 with TRBJ1-1; maybe TRBD1 (6 bases). The ends were cut back, 5 bases at V and 5 bases at J, with 12 bases in the middle. This CDR3 contains 13 residues. Germline lookup yields CDR1 MNHEY and CDR2 SVGAGI. CDR3 sequence (DNA): TGTGCCAGCAGTCTACAGGGAGGGACTGAAGCTTTCTTT. This gives the protein CASSLQGGTEAFF.

DNA of the CDR3: TGTGCCAGCAGCTCTAGCGGGGTGGGGGTCAATGAGCAGTTCTTC. This sequence encodes CASSSSGVGVNEQFF. This rearrangement joins TRBV7-6 to TRBJ2-1, with 9 bases fitting TRBD2. The J segment lost 6 bases and the V segment lost 4 bases, leaving 7 bases of the junction unmatched. The germline CDR1 and CDR2 sequences are SGHVS and FNYEAQ. The CDR3 is made up of 15 amino acids.

This clone appeared many times. This chain uses TRBV7-2 with TRBJ1-5; D gene uncertain. This CDR3 has 13 residues. V was shortened by 2 bases and J by 6 bases, with 8 bases between the two germline ends. The germline CDR1 and CDR2 sequences are SGHTA and FQGNSA. As DNA, the CDR3 is TGTGCCAGCAGCTTACAACGAGGTCAGCCCCAGCATTTT. Residues: CASSLQRGQPQHF.

This chain joins TRBV7-3 and TRBJ2-5; D may be TRBD2 (6 bases). Trimming took off 5 bases at V and 7 bases at J, with 20 bases between the two ends. The CDR3 runs 15 residues. The V gene's germline CDR1 is SGHTA and CDR2 FQGTGA. CDR3 in DNA: TGTGCCAGCAGCCAAAGCCCGGGGGTGGAGGGGACCCAGTACTTC. This codes for CASSQSPGVEGTQYF.

This clone was observed a few times. The J gene is TRBJ2-5, the V gene TRBV6-5, with TRBD2 identical over 7 bases. There are 14 residues in the CDR3. Trimming took 6 bases from V and 1 from J; bases not matched to a gene: 5. CDR1 and CDR2 (germline): MNHEY, SVGAGI. The chain's CDR3 is CASRSRGVQETQYF. CDR3 sequence (DNA): TGTGCCAGCAGATCACGGGGGGTCCAAGAGACCCAGTACTTC.

The chain recombines TRBV3-1 (or the pseudogene TRBV3-2) with TRBJ2-7, with D maybe TRBD1 (6 bases). The germline V gene encodes CDR1 LGHDT and CDR2 YNNKEL (reference sequence). V was clipped by 5 bases and J by 6 bases, with 17 bases between them. The CDR3 length is 14 residues. The CDR3 DNA reads TGTGCCAGCAGCAATACAGGGTCCGCAGGCGAGCAGTACTTC. Translation: CASSNTGSAGEQYF.

The V call is TRBV7-9, the J call TRBJ2-7; 9 bases map to TRBD1. The germline V gene has CDR1 SEHNR and CDR2 FQNEAQ (reference sequence). There are 16 residues in the CDR3. V lost 1 base and J lost 2; bases outside the gene matches: 6. DNA for the CDR3: TGTGCCAGCAGCTTAGGATCGGGACAGGGTACCTACGAGCAGTACTTC. It is translated as CASSLGSGQGTYEQYF.

As regards this clone: The sample contains more than one DNA sequence encoding this CDR3. The V call is TRBV14, the J call TRBJ2-7; no clear D. This CDR3 is built from 11 residues. Per the germline V gene, CDR1 is SGHDN and CDR2 is FVKESK. V was trimmed by 2 bases and J by 3 bases, leaving 2 bases between them. The CDR3: CASSQYYEQYF. The CDR3 DNA reads TGTGCCAGCAGCCAATACTACGAGCAGTACTTC.

V gene TRBV10-2 combines with J gene TRBJ2-3; TRBD2 is a possible D gene (6 bases). The germline V gene has CDR1 WSHSY and CDR2 SAAADI. The V and J ends lost 7 bases and 0 bases respectively, with 17 bases between them. The CDR3 totals 16 residues. CDR3 in amino acids: CASTDGGWSSTDTQYF. CDR3 coding DNA: TGCGCCAGCACCGATGGGGGGTGGTCTAGCACAGATACGCAGTATTTT.

This clone occurred a few times. CDR3 nucleotide sequence: TGTGCCAGCAGCCCCCGGAGCAACACCATATATTTT. Translation gives CASSPRSNTIYF. The chain has TRBV7-2 and TRBJ1-3; D ambiguous. This CDR3 contains 12 residues. The V gene lost 5 bases and the J gene lost 7 bases, with 9 bases spanning the gap. Looked up from germline, CDR1 is SGHTA and CDR2 is FQGNSA.

The V and J genes are TRBV11-2 and TRBJ1-3; D might be TRBD1 (5 bases). The CDR3 consists of 16 residues. Trimming stripped 2 bases from V and 2 bases from J, with 13 bases between. From germline, CDR1 is SGHAT and CDR2 FQNNGV. CDR3 sequence: CASSLTGGSTGNTIYF. DNA for the CDR3: TGTGCCAGCAGCTTAACCGGGGGTTCCACTGGAAACACCATATATTTT.

This sequence joins TRBV5-4 and TRBJ2-7; D is perhaps TRBD1 (6 bases). Germline-derived CDR1 and CDR2 are SGHNT and YYREEE (reference sequence). The CDR3 contains 14 residues. V was clipped by 2 bases and J by 2 bases, with 11 bases between them. The CDR3 sequence is CASSLGGLAYEQYF. The CDR3 nucleotides are TGTGCCAGCAGCTTAGGGGGATTAGCCTACGAGCAGTACTTC.

The rearrangement links TRBV3-1 (or the pseudogene TRBV3-2) to TRBJ1-5, with no clear D. CDR1 is LGHDT, CDR2 YNNKEL, per germline (reference sequence). Between the trimmed V and J ends, which lost 0 bases and 8 bases, there was a span of 11 bases. The CDR3 covers 14 residues. The CDR3 is CASSQEGGDEPQHF. The DNA of the CDR3 is TGTGCCAGCAGCCAAGAGGGTGGAGACGAGCCCCAGCATTTT.

This chain connects TRBV6-2 or TRBV6-3 to TRBJ2-7; TRBD1 aligns across 7 bases. This CDR3 region has 15 residues. Germline CDR1 and CDR2: MNHEY and SVGEGT. V was clipped by 2 bases and J by 3 bases; unmatched bases: 7. The CDR3 region has the DNA TGTGCCAGCAGTTACAACGACGGGACAGTCTACGAGCAGTACTTC. This gives the protein CASSYNDGTVYEQYF.

V is TRBV5-1 and J is TRBJ1-2; 7 bases match TRBD1. Germline lookup yields CDR1 SGHRS and CDR2 YFSETQ. There are 14 residues in the CDR3. The V segment lost 3 bases and the J segment 4 bases; nucleotides outside the gene matches: 6. The CDR3 DNA follows: TGCGCCAGCAGCTCTGGGACAGCTGGCTATGGCTACACCTTC. Amino acid sequence: CASSSGTAGYGYTF.

This clone was seen once. The chain joins TRBV18 to TRBJ2-1, with TRBD1 matching over 8 bases. J was trimmed by 0 bases and V by 9 bases; bases with no gene match: 7. The germline gives CDR1 KGHSH, CDR2 LQKENI. CDR3 length: 15 residues. CDR3 protein: CASAEGTGSYNEQFF. The CDR3 bases are TGTGCCAGTGCAGAGGGGACAGGCTCCTACAATGAGCAGTTCTTC.

The sample holds one count of this clone. V usage is TRBV20-1 and J usage is TRBJ2-7; 7 bases align to TRBD1. Germline-derived CDR1 and CDR2 are DFQATT and SNEGSKA (reference sequence). V lost 3 bases and J lost 3; bases outside the gene matches: 11. The CDR3 runs 15 residues. CDR3 sequence reads: CSASTGAGSGYEQYF. The CDR3 DNA follows: TGCAGTGCTAGTACAGGGGCAGGCTCCGGCTACGAGCAGTACTTC.

This chain connects TRBV18 to TRBJ2-3; D is ambiguous. The CDR3 loop spans 17 amino acids. Trimming left V 0 bases short and J 1 base short, with 14 bases between. Germline V gene lookup returns CDR1 KGHSH and CDR2 LQKENI. In DNA, the CDR3 is TGTGCCAGCTCACCACCTACGAGACTGATGGGCACAGATACGCAGTATTTT. It translates to CASSPPTRLMGTDTQYF. Drawing the rest from reference TRBV18 and TRBJ2-3, the complete variable domain is NAGVMQNPRHLVRRRGQEARLRCSPMKGHSHVYWYRQLPEEGLKFMVYLQKENIIDESGMPKERFSAEFPKEGPSILRIQQVVRGDSAAYFCASSPPTRLMGTDTQYFGPGTRLTVL.

V gene TRBV7-9 combines with J gene TRBJ1-3, with D perhaps matching TRBD1 (5 bases). CDR1 and CDR2 (germline): SEHNR, FQNEAQ (reference sequence). V was pared by 0 bases and J by 0 bases, with 12 bases between. This CDR3 spans 17 amino acids. The CDR3 region is CASSLANGALSGNTIYF. The CDR3 DNA is TGTGCCAGCAGCTTAGCAAATGGGGCTCTCTCTGGAAACACCATATATTTT. Filled out from reference TRBV7-9 and TRBJ1-3, the complete variable domain reads DTGVSQNPRHKITKRGQNVTFRCDPISEHNRLYWYRQTLGQGPEFLTYFQNEAQLEKSRLLSDRFSAERPKGSFSTLEIQRTEQGDSAMYLCASSLANGALSGNTIYFGEGSWLTVV.

This clone showed up just once. V gene TRBV18 combines with J gene TRBJ2-4; no firm D call. Between the trimmed V and J ends, which lost 2 bases and 1 base, there was a span of 6 bases. This CDR3 comprises 14 residues. Germline V gene lookup returns CDR1 KGHSH and CDR2 LQKENI. CDR3 protein: CASSPAGAKNIQYF. The CDR3 DNA reads TGTGCCAGCTCACCAGCCGGGGCCAAAAACATTCAGTACTTC.

CDR3: CASSYWTAALGQPQHF. The CDR3 DNA reads as TGTGCCAGCAGCTACTGGACAGCCGCCCTAGGTCAGCCCCAGCATTTT. V is TRBV5-6 and J is TRBJ1-5, with D possibly being TRBD1 (6 bases). V was cut by 3 bases and J by 6 bases, with 19 bases left in between. Germline-derived CDR1 and CDR2 are SGHDT and YYEEEE. The CDR3 runs to 16 residues.

The V gene is TRBV6-5, the J gene TRBJ2-7; the D gene is possibly TRBD2 (6 bases). CDR1 and CDR2 from the germline V gene are MNHEY and SVGAGI. This CDR3 has 13 amino acids. V gave up 6 bases and J gave up 5 bases, with 14 bases separating them. The chain's CDR3 is CASSGRVWNEQYF. In DNA, the CDR3 is TGTGCCAGCAGCGGGAGAGTCTGGAACGAGCAGTACTTC.

The rearrangement joins TRBV7-9 to TRBJ2-5; D is perhaps TRBD1 (6 bases). Trimming cost V 0 bases and J 4 bases, with 9 bases left between them. This CDR3 has 14 residues. The germline gives CDR1 SEHNR, CDR2 FQNEAQ (reference sequence). The CDR3 here is CASSLAGRGETQYF. CDR3 nucleotide sequence: TGTGCCAGCAGCTTAGCCGGCAGGGGAGAGACCCAGTACTTC. The whole variable domain, filled in from reference TRBV7-9 and TRBJ2-5, reads DTGVSQNPRHKITKRGQNVTFRCDPISEHNRLYWYRQTLGQGPEFLTYFQNEAQLEKSRLLSDRFSAERPKGSFSTLEIQRTEQGDSAMYLCASSLAGRGETQYFGPGTRLLVL.

V usage is TRBV6-2 or TRBV6-3 and J usage is TRBJ2-3; TRBD2 is a possible D gene (6 bases). Germline V gene sequence: CDR1 MNHEY, CDR2 SVGEGT. Trimming cost V 2 bases and J 4 bases, with 13 bases left between them. The CDR3 runs 15 residues. The CDR3 region has the DNA TGTGCCAGCAGTTACGGAGGGTTTGGACCAGATACGCAGTATTTT. This encodes CASSYGGFGPDTQYF.

The chain recombines TRBV12-3 or TRBV12-4 with TRBJ2-7, with unresolved D. V lost 4 bases and J lost 4, with 8 bases in between. This CDR3 spans 12 amino acids. The CDR3 nucleotides read TGTGCCAGCAGTTATAACTTATACGAGCAGTACTTC. Its translation is CASSYNLYEQYF.

The chain recombines TRBV15 with TRBJ2-4; TRBD2 agrees at 7 bases. From germline, CDR1 is LNHNV and CDR2 YYDKDF (reference sequence). The CDR3 totals 20 residues. The trim removed 0 bases at V and 0 bases at J, leaving 14 bases unmatched. CDR3 protein: CATSRDSGDSGYLAKNIQYF. In nucleotides, the CDR3 is TGTGCCACCAGCAGAGATTCGGGGGATAGCGGGTACCTAGCCAAAAACATTCAGTACTTC.

This clone occurred a few times. This sample includes further DNA sequences coding for the same CDR3. The chain has TRBV30 and TRBJ1-5; TRBD1 matches at 7 bases. The CDR3 runs to 13 residues. The trim removed 1 base at V and 6 bases at J, leaving 3 bases unmatched. Looked up from germline, CDR1 is GTSNPN and CDR2 is SVGIG (reference sequence). The CDR3 DNA follows: TGTGCCTGGAGTGGAGGGGGCAGTCAGCCCCAGCATTTT. It is translated as CAWSGGGSQPQHF.

This chain links TRBV3-1 (or the pseudogene TRBV3-2) with TRBJ1-1; tentative D call: TRBD1 (6 bases). Per the germline V gene, CDR1 is LGHDT and CDR2 is YNNKEL (reference sequence). The V and J ends lost 3 bases and 1 base respectively, with 9 bases between them. The CDR3 is 14 amino acids. CDR3 in amino acids: CASSQMGQNTEAFF. The CDR3 DNA reads as TGTGCCAGCAGCCAGATGGGACAGAACACTGAAGCTTTCTTT.

This clone came up a few times. V gene TRBV4-1 combines with J gene TRBJ2-7, with D possibly matching TRBD1 (6 bases). The CDR3 is made up of 12 amino acids. The V gene's germline CDR1 is MGHRA and CDR2 YSYEKL. Trimming stripped 3 bases from V and 6 bases from J, with 9 bases between. The CDR3 loop reads CASSHRGSEQYF. The CDR3 DNA reads TGCGCCAGCAGCCACAGGGGTAGCGAGCAGTACTTC.

V is TRBV27 and J is TRBJ1-2; D perhaps matches TRBD1 (5 bases). V was shortened by 3 bases and J by 4 bases, with 9 bases between the two germline ends. The CDR3 runs to 13 residues. CDR1 and CDR2 from the germline V gene are MNHEY and SMNVEV (reference sequence). The CDR3, as DNA: TGTGCCAGCAGTTTGCGACAGTCCTATGGCTACACCTTC. Translated, it gives CASSLRQSYGYTF.

The genes are TRBV5-8 and TRBJ1-5; tentatively, D is TRBD1 (5 bases). CDR1 is SGHTS and CDR2 is YDEGEE in the germline V gene. CDR3 length: 15 amino acids. V was trimmed by 0 bases and J by 3 bases, leaving 10 bases between them. This CDR3 is CASSLGDRHNQPQHF. CDR3 nucleotide sequence: TGTGCCAGCAGCTTGGGAGACAGACACAATCAGCCCCAGCATTTT.